This T cell receptor beta chain was identified in a study of cytomegalovirus exposure and HLA in healthy donors. The study's findings and limits: In vitro assays verified that a few CMV-associated chains recognized CMV antigens specifically. The classifier reportedly diagnosed cytomegalovirus status with high sensitivity and specificity.

This table comes from immunoSEQ multiplex PCR, and its TCRdb copy is limited to in-frame clones, with some not included. The data contain about 240,000 clones, roughly 86% of them singletons. The V and J ends lost 2 bases and 0 bases respectively, with 7 bases between them. Germline CDR1 MNHNS, CDR2 SASEGT. CDR3 length: 15 amino acids. While the first cohort had around 700 subjects, the donors belonged to the separate validation cohort of about 130 subjects. The sample holds a few counts of this clone. The target antigen is unknown. The sequenced material came from PBMCs. This sequence originates from a young woman in good health and CMV-seropositive. V and J are TRBV6-1 and TRBJ1-4; D unresolved. The CDR3 spells CASSETPTTNEKLFF. CDR3 bases: TGTGCCAGCAGTGAAACACCCACAACTAATGAAAAACTGTTTTTT.